One and the same sample provided the 12 T cell receptor beta chains below, sequenced in a study of OX40 agonist ivuxolimab in advanced cancers. Clones were sequenced by immunoSEQ multiplex PCR, and TCRdb holds only the in-frame ones, with some missing. The sample includes about 79,000 clones, around 92% of them seen just once. The sample consisted of CD4+ or CD8+ T cells sorted from blood, taken in a trial of the OX40 agonist ivuxolimab. The receptor set was obtained from an adult with an advanced solid tumor such as melanoma, head and neck, liver or kidney cancer.

This rearrangement joins TRBV2 to TRBJ2-2; possible D gene TRBD2, 5 bases. V was clipped by 3 bases and J by 6 bases, with 14 bases between them. This CDR3 has 15 residues. Germline lookup yields CDR1 SNHLY and CDR2 FYNNEI. In nucleotides, the CDR3 is TGTGCCAGCAGTGAGGCGGGTTGGATCTCCGGGGAGCTGTTTTTT. Translating it yields CASSEAGWISGELFF. The full variable domain, with the rest looked up from reference TRBV2 and TRBJ2-2, is EPEVTQTPSHQVTQMGQEVILRCVPISNHLYFYWYRQILGQKVEFLVSFYNNEISEKSEIFDDQFSVERPDGSNFTLKIRSTKLEDSAMYFCASSEAGWISGELFFGEGSRLTVL.

The chain links TRBV11-2 to TRBJ1-2, with a weak D call TRBD1 (5 bases). The CDR3 is 16 residues long. Germline V gene sequence: CDR1 SGHAT, CDR2 FQNNGV. The V end lost 1 base, the J end lost 8 bases, and 20 bases lay between the germline ends. The CDR3 nucleotides read TGTGCCAGCAGCTTAGGGGGAGGAGGCAGGGCTTACGGCTACACCTTC. Translation: CASSLGGGGRAYGYTF. The variable domain in full, with the rest retrieved from reference TRBV11-2 and TRBJ1-2, is EAGVAQSPRYKIIEKRQSVAFWCNPISGHATLYWYQQILGQGPKLLIQFQNNGVVDDSQLPKDRFSAERLKGVDSTLKIQPAKLEDSAVYLCASSLGGGGRAYGYTFGSGTRLTVV.

Comments on this clone: No DNA is shown, since the ends of the CDR3 on it are uncertain; the CDR3 is the one TCRdb lists. V usage is TRBV12-2 and J usage is TRBJ2-1; TRBD2 is the table's D call, not checked against the DNA. TRBV12-2 is termed a pseudogene. Ends included, the CDR3 has 15 residues. The CDR3 loop reads CASRLVAGGNNEQFF.

CDR3 loop: CASSIEGGGPDTQYF. For the CDR3, the DNA is TGTGCCAGTAGTATAGAGGGAGGTGGCCCAGATACGCAGTATTTT. The rearrangement joins TRBV19 to TRBJ2-3; D possibly corresponds to TRBD2 (6 bases). CDR1 and CDR2 (germline): LNHDA, SQIVND (reference sequence). The V end was cut by 0 bases, the J end by 4 bases, with 11 bases between. This CDR3 comprises 15 residues.

This clone occurred once. The rearrangement links TRBV15 to TRBJ2-1; D not resolved. This CDR3 has 11 residues. The germline V and J ends were trimmed by 5 bases and 8 bases, with 7 bases remaining between them. Looked up from germline, CDR1 is LNHNV and CDR2 is YYDKDF (reference sequence). This CDR3 reads CATSQVDEQFF. CDR3 nucleotide sequence: TGTGCCACCAGCCAGGTTGATGAGCAGTTCTTC. Full variable domain (outside the CDR3, taken from reference TRBV15 and TRBJ2-1): DAMVIQNPRYQVTQFGKPVTLSCSQTLNHNVMYWYQQKSSQAPKLLFHYYDKDFNNEADTPDNFQSRRPNTSFCFLDIRSPGLGDTAMYLCATSQVDEQFFGPGTRLTVL.

In DNA form, the CDR3 reads TGTGCCAGCAGTCGGACAGGGGCCAACGTCCTGACTTTC. Translated: CASSRTGANVLTF. The chain recombines TRBV2 with TRBJ2-6, with a tentative D call TRBD1 (5 bases). CDR3 length: 13 amino acids. Germline loops: CDR1 SNHLY, CDR2 FYNNEI. The V end lost 5 bases, the J end lost 4 bases, and 6 bases lay between the germline ends.

This chain uses TRBV6-1 with TRBJ2-7; 8 positions agree with TRBD2. CDR3 length: 15 amino acids. Germline CDR1 is MNHNS and CDR2 is SASEGT. The J segment lost 1 base and the V segment lost 10 bases, leaving 12 bases of the junction unmatched. CDR3 coding DNA: TGTGCCAACCCACCTGGCGGGAGGTTGTCCTACGAGCAGTACTTC. This sequence encodes CANPPGGRLSYEQYF.

The V and J genes are TRBV11-2 and TRBJ2-3, with D perhaps assigned TRBD1 or TRBD2 (5 bases each). Trimming took 1 base from V and 0 from J, leaving 8 bases between them. CDR1 is SGHAT and CDR2 is FQNNGV in the germline V gene. This CDR3 has 15 residues. In nucleotides, the CDR3 is TGTGCCAGCAGCTTAGTAGGGACGAGCACAGATACGCAGTATTTT. Protein product: CASSLVGTSTDTQYF.

The chain recombines TRBV5-4 with TRBJ2-2; D might be TRBD1 (6 bases). The CDR3 sequence is 16 residues long. V lost 1 base, J lost 4 bases, and 14 bases lay in between. Germline V gene sequence: CDR1 SGHNT, CDR2 YYREEE (reference sequence). The CDR3 DNA reads as TGTGCCAGCAGCTTGAAGCAGGTGACAGGCACCGGGGAGCTGTTTTTT. This encodes CASSLKQVTGTGELFF.

This chain connects TRBV6-5 to TRBJ2-7; D gene uncertain. The CDR3 extends over 12 amino acids. Looked up from germline, CDR1 is MNHEY and CDR2 is SVGAGI. Trimming left V 2 bases short and J 5 bases short, with 7 bases between. The CDR3 region has the DNA TGTGCCAGCAGTTACATTGGCCACGAGCAGTACTTC. Its protein is CASSYIGHEQYF.

The genes are TRBV11-2 and TRBJ1-2, with a possible D match to TRBD1 (5 bases). Germline CDR1 is SGHAT and CDR2 is FQNNGV. The CDR3 extends over 15 amino acids. Trimming left V 0 bases short and J 0 bases short, with 8 bases between. DNA of the CDR3: TGTGCCAGCAGCTTAGACAGGGCTACTAACTATGGCTACACCTTC. This encodes CASSLDRATNYGYTF. The variable domain in full, completed from reference TRBV11-2 and TRBJ1-2, reads EAGVAQSPRYKIIEKRQSVAFWCNPISGHATLYWYQQILGQGPKLLIQFQNNGVVDDSQLPKDRFSAERLKGVDSTLKIQPAKLEDSAVYLCASSLDRATNYGYTFGSGTRLTVV.

This chain uses TRBV18 with TRBJ1-1; D perhaps matches TRBD1 (6 bases). V was pared by 5 bases and J by 1 base, with 11 bases between. Germline CDR1 is KGHSH and CDR2 is LQKENI. This CDR3 spans 14 amino acids. The CDR3 region has the DNA TGTGCCAGCTCAACTAAACAGGGGAACACTGAAGCTTTCTTT. Amino acid sequence: CASSTKQGNTEAFF. The full variable domain, rest sourced from reference TRBV18 and TRBJ1-1, is NAGVMQNPRHLVRRRGQEARLRCSPMKGHSHVYWYRQLPEEGLKFMVYLQKENIIDESGMPKERFSAEFPKEGPSILRIQQVVRGDSAAYFCASSTKQGNTEAFFGQGTRLTVV.